Given below is one TCR beta chain in context. Its antigen remains undetermined. No per-base quality is available; no much larger clone lies one base away. CDR1 and CDR2 (SGHTA, FQGNSA) derive from the germline V gene. V sheds 5 bases and J sheds 1 base, leaving 5 bases between their ends. The CDR3 has 13 amino acids, counting the end cysteine and phenylalanine. Solely the CDR3 DNA is kept, with 39 bases framed from the first base. The data originate from a study of blood T cell repertoires in COVID-19 (dated by TCRdb to the early 2020s). Concerning the study at large: Samples covering the acute and convalescent phases of COVID-19 were provided by collaborators in the United States, Italy and Spain. The samples were drawn from the first 160 participants of the ongoing ImmuneRACE study and from some 1,300 subjects provided by 6 global collaborators. The sample metadata nearly always contained a de-identified subject ID, COVID-19 status, age in years and sex. Subjects who had been exposed to COVID-19, were actively infected with it, or had recovered from it provided the deeply sampled blood TCRbeta repertoires that made up the dataset. A freely available public database, intended as a resource for researchers studying the immune response to SARS-CoV-2, is where the repertoires were released. HLA class I and class II types, where available, came from metadata supplied by the sample provider rather than from assay-based typing. The material from the prospective study consisted of cDNA or gDNA derived from T cells, B-cell-depleted T cells, or PBMCs. Overall results and qualifications from the work: Clinical and demographic metadata were provided uncurated, with the amount varying by source and participant.

TCRbeta CDR3 regions were amplified from genomic DNA by means of the immunoSEQ Assay, a bias-controlled multiplex PCR. The original methods were these. Nucleated cell counts per sample were estimated from amplification of reference gene primers within the assay. To quantify the absolute abundance of each unique TCRbeta CDR3 rearrangement, sequence reads were collapsed and filtered. For each sample, productive Simpson clonality was calculated as the square root of Simpson's diversity index across productive rearrangements. TCRdb retrieved this table from immuneACCESS and kept in-frame rearrangements only. Not all clones are present; in checked studies, unresolved V genes account for under half, and no reason is known for the remainder. V and J calls and clone size follow that table, whereas D and trimming were derived from the DNA. The sample table shows 45,000 to 50,000 clones, and 86% are seen once. The top ten clonotypes cover around 9.8% of the sample.

Whole blood was collected in K2EDTA tubes by collaborating institutions according to the institutions' own protocols. For TCRbeta analysis, collaborators shipped samples as frozen whole blood, isolated PBMCs, or DNA extracted from either of those sample types. The sequenced sample was peripheral blood. The receptor was derived from a human donor in a cohort sampled during active COVID-19. This sequence uses TRBV7-2 and TRBJ2-2; the D gene is unclear. The DNA sequence reads TGTGCCAGCAGCCCAGGGAACACCGGGGAGCTGTTTTTT. This encodes CASSPGNTGELFF.